The present T cell receptor (beta chain) was sequenced within a study of blood T cell repertoires in COVID-19. At the level of the study: There were acute and convalescent COVID-19 samples, and they came from the United States, Italy and Spain. PBMCs, B-cell-depleted T cells, or T cells were the source of the cDNA or gDNA that made up the material.

Recruited during active infection, patients (from Seattle) were subsequently followed longitudinally. How the authors handled the data: Scientists estimated how many nucleated cells there were by amplifying reference gene primers. Only in-frame clones appear in the TCRdb table, and some are missing; sequencing was by immunoSEQ multiplex PCR. V, J and clone size are taken as reported in that table, and D and trimming were inferred from the DNA itself. This table has 120,000 to 150,000 clones, around 89% appearing once. Germline CDR1 reads MNHNS; CDR2 reads SASEGT. Between the trimmed V and J ends, which lost 2 bases and 1 base, there was a span of 10 bases. This CDR3 spans 15 amino acids.

The specimen was peripheral blood. The receptor comes from a young man with COVID-19, enrolled during active disease. The rearrangement joins TRBV6-1 to TRBJ2-3, with D possibly being TRBD2 (5 bases). CDR3 DNA: TGTGCCAGCAGTGAACTCAGGACTGGCACAGATACGCAGTATTTT. It translates to CASSELRTGTDTQYF.